This is a list of T cell receptor beta chains from one sample in a study of blood T cell repertoires in COVID-19. The method was immunoSEQ multiplex PCR; TCRdb's version includes in-frame clones alone and lacks a portion of them. In the table there are fewer than 60,000 clones, approximately 85% of which are singletons. Sample: peripheral blood. These receptors all come from a man in his fifties or sixties with acute or convalescent COVID-19. Both conserved end residues are part of each CDR3. The D gene is left open where the match is weak. Part of the rows lack a size; the others show once, few, many or a class for expanded clones.

V gene: TRBV13; J gene: TRBJ2-1; clone size: NA; D gene: TRBD2; CDR3 protein: CASSVGLAGGPYNEQFF; CDR3 DNA: TGTGCCAGCAGCGTCGGACTAGCGGGAGGGCCCTACAATGAGCAGTTCTTC
V gene: TRBV28; J gene: TRBJ1-2; clone size: once; D gene: NA; CDR3 protein: CASTTGGGYGYTF; CDR3 DNA: TGTGCCAGCACCACGGGGGGGGGCTATGGCTACACCTTC
V gene: TRBV10-3; J gene: TRBJ1-5; clone size: NA; D gene: NA; CDR3 protein: CAIRGGGGLPQHF; CDR3 DNA: TGTGCCATCCGCGGCGGGGGAGGTCTGCCCCAGCATTTT
V gene: TRBV3-1/TRBV3-2; J gene: TRBJ2-1; clone size: NA; D gene: NA; CDR3 protein: CASSQGRPNEQFF; CDR3 DNA: TGTGCCAGCAGTCAAGGGAGGCCCAATGAGCAGTTCTTC
V gene: TRBV19; J gene: TRBJ2-7; clone size: NA; D gene: TRBD2; CDR3 protein: CASTPTSPGRMDEQYF; CDR3 DNA: TGTGCCAGTACCCCGACCAGCCCCGGGAGGATGGACGAGCAGTACTTC
V gene: TRBV18; J gene: TRBJ1-4; clone size: NA; D gene: NA; CDR3 protein: CASSSGVSLLSIGEKLFF; CDR3 DNA: TGTGCCAGCTCATCCGGGGTCAGCCTCCTCTCTATTGGTGAAAAACTGTTTTTT
V gene: TRBV6-1; J gene: TRBJ1-5; clone size: NA; D gene: NA; CDR3 protein: CASSEGSGGNQPQHF; CDR3 DNA: TGTGCCAGCAGTGAAGGGTCGGGGGGGAATCAGCCCCAGCATTTT
V gene: TRBV28; J gene: TRBJ1-1; clone size: NA; D gene: TRBD1; CDR3 protein: CASRTDRGNTEAFF; CDR3 DNA: TGTGCCAGCAGGACCGACAGGGGGAACACTGAAGCTTTCTTT
V gene: TRBV4-2; J gene: TRBJ2-1; clone size: NA; D gene: NA; CDR3 protein: CASSPMEASGNEQFF; CDR3 DNA: TGTGCCAGCAGCCCTATGGAGGCTTCGGGCAATGAGCAGTTCTTC
V gene: TRBV11-2; J gene: TRBJ2-1; clone size: NA; D gene: TRBD1; CDR3 protein: CASSEDRVYNEQFF; CDR3 DNA: TGTGCCAGCTCTGAGGACAGGGTTTACAATGAGCAGTTCTTC